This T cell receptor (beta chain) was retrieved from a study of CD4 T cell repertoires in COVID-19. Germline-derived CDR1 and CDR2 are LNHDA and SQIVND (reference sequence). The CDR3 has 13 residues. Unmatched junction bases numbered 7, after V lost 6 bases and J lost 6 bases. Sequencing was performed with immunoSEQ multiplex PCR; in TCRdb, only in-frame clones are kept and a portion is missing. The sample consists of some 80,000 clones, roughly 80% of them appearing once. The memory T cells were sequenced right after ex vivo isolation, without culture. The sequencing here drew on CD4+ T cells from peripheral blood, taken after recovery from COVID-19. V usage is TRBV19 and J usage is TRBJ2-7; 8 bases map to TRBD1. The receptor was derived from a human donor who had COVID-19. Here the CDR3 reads CASSGQGRGEQYF. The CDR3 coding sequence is TGTGCCAGTAGCGGACAGGGAAGGGGCGAGCAGTACTTC.